This T cell receptor beta chain was sequenced for a study of blood T cells in healthy people across ages. Study-level results: Per million T cells, TCR beta diversity dropped about linearly as age rose. Underestimates were what the diversity estimates from one million T cells were considered to be.

Germline-derived CDR1 and CDR2 are SQVTM and ANQGSEA. V lost 0 bases, J lost 11 bases, and 37 bases lay in between. The CDR3 is 20 residues long. For this clonotype: No antigen is known for it. A single base separates this from a much larger clone, so it may be a read error.

A second PCR of about 6 to 11 cycles used a sample-barcoded 5' primer and a J-beta primer mix. One entry per CDR3 protein results from TCRdb running MiXCR on the 5' RACE reads. This table has over 500,000 distinct CDR3 sequences, around 52% appearing once. The TCR originated in a woman of 80 years or more in good health. The specimen was blood. The chain uses TRBV29-1 and TRBJ2-5; perhaps TRBD2 as D (7 bases). CDR3 loop: CSVEDRSQLSPGGRLNEQYF. As DNA, the CDR3 is TGCAGCGTTGAAGATCGGTCCCAATTGAGTCCGGGGGGCAGGCTAAATGAGCAGTACTTC.